Listed below are T cell receptor beta chains from one sample, sequenced in a study of T cell responses to AZD1222 COVID-19 vaccine. Sequencing used immunoSEQ multiplex PCR; TCRdb keeps in-frame clones, though not all of them. The sample has over 45,000 clones, roughly 90% seen once; the top ten hold roughly 2%. The starting material was peripheral blood, obtained on day 0 of AZD1222 vaccination. Receptor source: an adult in good health. Each CDR3 is given without its conserved first and last residue.

>TRBV30
AWGGGTEAF
>TRBV10-3
AISESIGGTEAF
>TRBV7-8
ASSLGTGNYGYT
>TRBV6-5
ASSSQSTGSYT
>TRBV5-5
ASSYSGIYYEQY
>TRBV7-9
ASGPDGGGANVLT
>TRBV28
ASSSAGTSGNTIY
>TRBV12-3/TRBV12-4
ASSRDSHHEAF
>TRBV4-1
ASSQFGQGANNSPLH
>TRBV7-9
ASSFAGINTEAF
>TRBV5-1
ASSLTSRVLQETQY
>TRBV28
ASRSTGKGYGYT
>TRBV21-1
ASSTAGQSTNEKLF
>TRBV3-1/TRBV3-2
ASSQDQRESEQF
>TRBV6-5
ASQGMGGYT
>TRBV7-9
ASSLGQGSLIWNNEQF
>TRBV7-2
ASSLARSYEQY
>TRBV7-6
ASSQRPDRGNSPLH
>TRBV5-4
ASSSPGQGAGNTIY
>TRBV5-1
ASSPTSGRANYNEQF
>TRBV3-1/TRBV3-2
ASSPMGGLRGDEQY
>TRBV27
ASSLGLLSTDTQY
>TRBV19
ASSDRYEKLF
>TRBV5-6
ASSLLRNSHLNTEAF
>TRBV6-5
ASSYTPDREAF
>TRBV10-3
AISEFIGQSNEKLF
>TRBV7-9
ASSSKRRISGNTIY
>TRBV5-1
ASSLVLDSEVTGELF
>TRBV19
ASSIGSSSNQPQH
>TRBV6-5
ASSYNRDSPLH
>TRBV19
ASSIRDLYNEQF
>TRBV7-9
ASSPNRGGYGYT
>TRBV3-1/TRBV3-2
ASSQDGGPTEAF
>TRBV5-5
ASSPGWAGVQETQY
>TRBV27
ASSPSGLAGINEQF
>TRBV5-1
ASSSDRGTSTDTQY
>TRBV5-4
ASSFSTRRYNEQF
>TRBV3-1/TRBV3-2
ASSGQPNQPQH
>TRBV10-2
ASSYQGQPQH
>TRBV10-3
AISESVGDKLF